Here is one T cell receptor (beta chain) with its context. No antigen is known for it. Every isolated RNA sample was fully reverse transcribed, so sequencing captured expressed TCRB transcripts. Assay: immunoSEQ multiplex PCR; the TCRdb copy retains only in-frame clones and omits some. The repertoire includes about 220,000 clones, 11% of them detected once, and roughly 1.3% sits in the top ten. Germline assignment: CDR1 SNHLY and CDR2 FYNNEI. The CDR3 consists of 13 residues. V lost 6 bases, J lost 2 bases, and 11 bases lay in between. The data were obtained in a study of beta chain features in type 1 diabetes. Study in general: No patient-donor differences in age, gender, total cells or subset yield. General study findings and limits: Shortening of TCRB CDR3s, moderate but significant, appeared in all four CD4+ subsets of Type 1 diabetes patients.

Sequencing was done on a sample of central memory CD4+ T cells from blood. The sequence came from a young man in good health. The chain employs TRBV2 and TRBJ2-7; no firm D call. The CDR3 spells CASSNYEAYEQYF. The CDR3 DNA follows: TGTGCCAGCAGCAACTACGAAGCCTACGAGCAGTACTTC.